The subject of this entry is one T cell receptor (beta chain). V lost 4 bases, J lost 0 bases, and 10 bases lay in between. Germline lookup yields CDR1 SGHNT and CDR2 YENEEA. This CDR3 spans 15 amino acids. The source of the sample is a study of blood T cell repertoires in COVID-19. Study-level information: COVID-19 samples, acute and convalescent, were from the United States, Italy and Spain. PBMCs, B-cell-depleted T cells, or T cells were the source of the cDNA or gDNA that made up the material.

Generated by immunoSEQ multiplex PCR, the TCRdb table keeps only in-frame clones and is missing some. The sample records about 63,000 clones, 79% being singletons. Sequencing was performed on peripheral blood. The chain combines TRBV11-3 with TRBJ2-1, with D perhaps matching TRBD2 (5 bases). This TCR came from a human donor in a cohort sampled during active COVID-19. CDR3 in amino acids: CASSSYTSSYNEQFF. The CDR3 bases are TGTGCCAGCAGCTCCTATACTAGCTCCTACAATGAGCAGTTCTTC. Full variable domain (missing parts from reference TRBV11-3 and TRBJ2-1): EAGVVQSPRYKIIEKKQPVAFWCNPISGHNTLYWYLQNLGQGPELLIRYENEEAVDDSQLPKDRFSAERLKGVDSTLKIQPAELGDSAVYLCASSSYTSSYNEQFFGPGTRLTVL.